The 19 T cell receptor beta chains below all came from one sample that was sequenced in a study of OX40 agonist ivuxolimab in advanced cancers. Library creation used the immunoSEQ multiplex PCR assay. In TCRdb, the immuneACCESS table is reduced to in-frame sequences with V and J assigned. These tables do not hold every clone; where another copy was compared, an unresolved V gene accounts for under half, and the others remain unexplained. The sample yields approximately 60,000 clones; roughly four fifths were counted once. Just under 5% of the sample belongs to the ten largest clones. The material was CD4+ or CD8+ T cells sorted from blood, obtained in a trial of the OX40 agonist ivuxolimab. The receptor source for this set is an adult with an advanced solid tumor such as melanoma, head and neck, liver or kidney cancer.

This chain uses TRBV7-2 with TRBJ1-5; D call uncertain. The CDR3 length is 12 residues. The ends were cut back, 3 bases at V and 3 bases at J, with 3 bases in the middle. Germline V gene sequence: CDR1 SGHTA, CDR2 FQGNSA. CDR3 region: CASSFNNQPQHF. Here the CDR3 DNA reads TGTGCCAGCAGCTTCAACAATCAGCCCCAGCATTTT.

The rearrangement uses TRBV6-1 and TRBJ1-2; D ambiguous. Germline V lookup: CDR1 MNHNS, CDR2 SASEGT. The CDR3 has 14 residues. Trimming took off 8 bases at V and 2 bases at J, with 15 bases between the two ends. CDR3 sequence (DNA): TGTGCCAGCGTAGGGTCTTTGAGCAACTATGGCTACACCTTC. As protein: CASVGSLSNYGYTF.

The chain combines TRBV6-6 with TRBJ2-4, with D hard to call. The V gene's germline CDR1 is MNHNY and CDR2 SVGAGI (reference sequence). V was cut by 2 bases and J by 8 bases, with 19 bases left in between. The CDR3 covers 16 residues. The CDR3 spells CASSYPTQPQKDIQYF. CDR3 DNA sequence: TGTGCCAGCAGTTACCCAACGCAACCCCAAAAGGACATTCAGTACTTC.

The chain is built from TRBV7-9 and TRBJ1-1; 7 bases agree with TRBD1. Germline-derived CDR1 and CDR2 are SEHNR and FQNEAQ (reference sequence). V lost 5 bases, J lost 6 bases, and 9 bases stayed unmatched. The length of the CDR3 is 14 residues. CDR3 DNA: TGTGCCAGCAGCGTCCACGGCAGGGGGGCTGAAGCTTTCTTT. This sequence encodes CASSVHGRGAEAFF.

This chain's CDR3 is CASSSRGEIGAFF. In DNA form, the CDR3 reads TGTGCCAGCTCATCTCGGGGGGAAATAGGAGCTTTCTTT. V and J are TRBV18 and TRBJ1-1; possibly TRBD1 for D (5 bases). Germline values: CDR1 KGHSH, CDR2 LQKENI. Trimming pared 5 bases from V and 10 bases from J, leaving 17 bases between. This CDR3 has 13 residues.

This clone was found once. CDR3 DNA sequence: TGTGCCAGTAGTACGGGACAGGGAATCGGTGGGGCCAACGTCCTGACTTTC. Amino acids: CASSTGQGIGGANVLTF. The genes are TRBV19 and TRBJ2-6, with 9 bases identical to TRBD1. Germline V gene data show CDR1 as LNHDA and CDR2 as SQIVND (reference sequence). Germline trimming cut 4 bases from V and 3 bases from J; bases unmatched to any gene: 7. This CDR3 spans 17 amino acids.

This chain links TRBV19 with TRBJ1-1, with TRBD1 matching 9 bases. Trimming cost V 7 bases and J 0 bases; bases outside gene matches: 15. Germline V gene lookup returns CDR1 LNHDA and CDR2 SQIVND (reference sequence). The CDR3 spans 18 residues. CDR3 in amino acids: CASKFAGTGGSMNTEAFF. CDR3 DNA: TGTGCCAGTAAATTTGCCGGTACAGGGGGCTCGATGAACACTGAAGCTTTCTTT.

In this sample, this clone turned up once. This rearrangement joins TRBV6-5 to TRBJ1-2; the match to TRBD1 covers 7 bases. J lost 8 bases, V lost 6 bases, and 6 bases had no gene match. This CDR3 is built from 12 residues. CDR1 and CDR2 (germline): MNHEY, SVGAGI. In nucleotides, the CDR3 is TGTGCCAGCAGGATAAACAGGGGAGGCTACACCTTC. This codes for CASRINRGGYTF.

This chain's CDR3 is CASSQSRRELAPYEQYF. The CDR3 region has the DNA TGCGCCAGCAGTCAATCCCGCAGGGAGCTTGCCCCCTACGAGCAGTACTTC. The chain carries TRBV23-1 and TRBJ2-7; D could derive from TRBD1 or TRBD2 (5 bases each). TRBV23-1 qualifies as an ORF whose function is uncertain. This CDR3 contains 17 residues. Trimming removed 0 bases at V and 2 bases at J, with 17 bases between.

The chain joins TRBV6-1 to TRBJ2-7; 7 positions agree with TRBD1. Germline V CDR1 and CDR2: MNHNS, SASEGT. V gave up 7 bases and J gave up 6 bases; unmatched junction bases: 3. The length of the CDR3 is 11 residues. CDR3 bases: TGTGCCAGCAAGACAGGGTGCGAGCAGTACTTC. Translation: CASKTGCEQYF.

The CDR3 coding sequence is TGCGCCAGCAGCCAAGTGGGCCAGCTACTCTATGGCTACACCTTC. Protein: CASSQVGQLLYGYTF. The chain employs TRBV4-1 and TRBJ1-2, with D hard to call. The CDR3 is 15 amino acids. The germline V gene encodes CDR1 MGHRA and CDR2 YSYEKL. V dropped 1 base and J dropped 4 bases, with 13 bases sitting between them.

In DNA, the CDR3 is TGTGCCAGCAGCCACGACGGTCGGGCCGCATCACAGGGGGAGACCCAGTACTTC. This sequence encodes CASSHDGRAASQGETQYF. The chain uses TRBV9 and TRBJ2-5; 7 bases are shared with TRBD1. The CDR3 extends over 18 amino acids. The germline V gene encodes CDR1 SGDLS and CDR2 YYNGEE. V lost 4 bases to trimming and J lost 5 bases; unmatched junction nucleotides: 20. The full variable domain, in which reference TRBV9 and TRBJ2-5 provide the parts outside the CDR3, is DSGVTQTPKHLITATGQRVTLRCSPRSGDLSVYWYQQSLDQGLQFLIQYYNGEERAKGNILERFSAQQFPDLHSELNLSSLELGDSALYFCASSHDGRAASQGETQYFGPGTRLLVL.

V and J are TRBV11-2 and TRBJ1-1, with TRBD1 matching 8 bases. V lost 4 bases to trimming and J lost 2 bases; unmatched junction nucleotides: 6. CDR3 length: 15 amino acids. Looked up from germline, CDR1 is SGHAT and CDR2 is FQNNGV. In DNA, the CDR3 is TGTGCCAGCAGCTACCGGACAGGGCCAAACACTGAAGCTTTCTTT. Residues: CASSYRTGPNTEAFF.

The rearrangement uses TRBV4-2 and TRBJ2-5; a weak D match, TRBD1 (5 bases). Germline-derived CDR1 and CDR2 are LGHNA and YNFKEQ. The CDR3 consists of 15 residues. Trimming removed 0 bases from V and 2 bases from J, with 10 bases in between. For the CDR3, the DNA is TGTGCCAGCAGCCAAGATTTTAAGGGGCAAGAGACCCAGTACTTC. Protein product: CASSQDFKGQETQYF.

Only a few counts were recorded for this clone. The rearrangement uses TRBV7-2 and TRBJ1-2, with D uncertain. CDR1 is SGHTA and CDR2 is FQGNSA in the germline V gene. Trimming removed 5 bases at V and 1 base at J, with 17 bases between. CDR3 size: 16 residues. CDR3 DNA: TGTGCCAGCAGCCCGTACACCCCTAGGGATAACTATGGCTACACCTTC. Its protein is CASSPYTPRDNYGYTF.

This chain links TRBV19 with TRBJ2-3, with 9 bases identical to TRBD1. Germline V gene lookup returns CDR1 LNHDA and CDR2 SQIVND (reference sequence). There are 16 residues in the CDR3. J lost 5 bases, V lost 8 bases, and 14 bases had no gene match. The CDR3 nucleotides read TGTGCCAGTGGAGGCGGCGGGGACAGGGCGAGAGATACGCAGTATTTT. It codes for CASGGGGDRARDTQYF.

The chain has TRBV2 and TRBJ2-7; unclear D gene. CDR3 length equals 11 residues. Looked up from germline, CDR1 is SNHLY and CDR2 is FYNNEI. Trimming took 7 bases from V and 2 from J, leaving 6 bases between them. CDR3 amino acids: CASIRAYEQYF. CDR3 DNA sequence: TGTGCCAGCATAAGGGCCTACGAGCAGTACTTC.

The CDR3: CASSLQGPSGNTIYF. Here the CDR3 DNA reads TGTGCCAGCAGCTTACAGGGGCCTTCTGGAAACACCATATATTTT. J is TRBJ1-3 and V is TRBV7-2, with TRBD1 as a possible D gene (6 bases). The CDR3 covers 15 residues. V dropped 2 bases and J dropped 1 base, with 9 bases sitting between them. From germline, CDR1 is SGHTA and CDR2 FQGNSA.

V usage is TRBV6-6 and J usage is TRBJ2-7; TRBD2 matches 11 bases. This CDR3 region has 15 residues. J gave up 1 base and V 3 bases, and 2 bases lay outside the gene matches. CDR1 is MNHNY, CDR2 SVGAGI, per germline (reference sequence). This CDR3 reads CASSYSGGDSYEQYF. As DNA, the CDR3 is TGTGCCAGCAGTTATAGCGGGGGGGATTCCTACGAGCAGTACTTC.